The source of this T cell receptor beta chain is a study of CD8 T cell repertoires and HIV-1 epitope variants. This clone was counted a few times. Its target is unknown. V shed 1 base and J shed 2 bases, with 12 bases lying between them. Germline V CDR1 and CDR2: LNHDA, SQIVND (reference sequence). The CDR3 runs to 16 residues. Sequencing used immunoSEQ multiplex PCR; TCRdb keeps in-frame clones, though not all of them. Of about 2,000 clones listed, approximately 70% are singletons. The sequenced material came from cultured CD8+ T cells derived from PBMCs. The TCR originated in a male donor with HIV. The rearrangement uses TRBV19 and TRBJ2-1, with D possibly TRBD2 on 6 matching bases. Here the CDR3 DNA reads TGTGCCAGTAGTATAGGATGGGGGGTCGCCTACAATGAGCAGTTCTTC. Its protein product is CASSIGWGVAYNEQFF.